These T cell receptor beta chains were read from a single sample in a study of blood T cell repertoires in COVID-19. The table came from immunoSEQ multiplex PCR; TCRdb's copy has only in-frame clones and leaves some out. The sample consists of roughly 230,000 clones, about 83% of them appearing once. Material for sequencing was peripheral blood. The receptors derive from a woman in her fifties or sixties with acute or convalescent COVID-19. The CDR3 runs from the conserved cysteine through the conserved F or W. Fields, in order: V gene, J gene, clone size, D gene, CDR3 protein, CDR3 DNA. D genes are given only for firm matches. Clone size is not always given. Where it is, it says once, few, many or a class for expanded clones.

TRBV20-1	TRBJ1-2	-	-	CSAPRGYGYTF	TGCAGTGCTCCCCGGGGTTATGGCTACACCTTC
TRBV6-5	TRBJ2-7	-	TRBD2	CASRTSGRSSYEQYF	TGTGCCAGCAGAACTAGCGGGAGGAGCTCCTACGAGCAGTACTTC
TRBV28	TRBJ1-6	-	-	CASSLPQYNSPLHF	TGTGCCAGCAGTCTCCCACAATATAATTCACCCCTCCACTTT
TRBV11-2	TRBJ2-7	once	-	CASSFSGSYEQYF	TGTGCCAGCAGCTTTAGCGGATCCTACGAGCAGTACTTC
TRBV19	TRBJ2-2	-	-	CASSIGSGELFF	TGTGCCAGTAGTATCGGGTCCGGGGAGCTGTTTTTT
TRBV29-1	TRBJ2-1	-	-	CSVEFLANEQFF	TGCAGCGTTGAGTTTCTAGCGAATGAGCAGTTCTTC
TRBV5-1	TRBJ2-5	-	-	CASSLVVAGAQETQYF	TGCGCCAGCAGCTTGGTCGTCGCAGGGGCTCAAGAGACCCAGTACTTC
TRBV15	TRBJ1-5	-	TRBD1	CATSRLPGGNQPQHF	TGTGCCACCAGCAGACTGCCAGGGGGGAATCAGCCCCAGCATTTT
TRBV5-4	TRBJ2-7	-	-	CASRVEGAYEQYF	TGTGCCAGCAGGGTTGAGGGGGCCTACGAGCAGTACTTC
TRBV7-3	TRBJ2-2	once	-	CASSSVGATPTGELFF	TGTGCCAGCAGCTCCGTGGGCGCCACCCCCACCGGGGAGCTGTTTTTT
TRBV5-1	TRBJ2-1	-	TRBD1	CASSWDRILYNEQFF	TGCGCCAGCAGCTGGGACAGGATCCTCTACAATGAGCAGTTCTTC
TRBV5-6	TRBJ1-2	-	-	CASSQGQSYGYTF	TGTGCCAGCAGCCAGGGGCAATCCTATGGCTACACCTTC
TRBV2	TRBJ2-4	-	-	CASSEGIENIQYF	TGTGCCAGCAGTGAAGGAATAGAAAACATTCAGTACTTC
TRBV10-3	TRBJ1-5	-	-	CAISESVEQPQHF	TGTGCCATCAGTGAGTCTGTGGAGCAGCCCCAGCATTTT
TRBV18	TRBJ2-2	-	TRBD2	CASSPSGVANTGELFF	TGTGCCAGCTCACCTAGCGGGGTGGCGAACACCGGGGAGCTGTTTTTT
TRBV2	TRBJ2-1	few	-	CASTATGGEQFF	TGTGCCAGCACCGCGACAGGAGGTGAGCAGTTCTTC
TRBV11-2	TRBJ2-5	-	TRBD2	CASSFGREETQYF	TGTGCCAGCAGCTTCGGGAGGGAGGAGACCCAGTACTTC
TRBV9	TRBJ2-3	once	-	CASSVTGGSTDTQYF	TGTGCCAGCAGCGTAACGGGGGGCTCCACAGATACGCAGTATTTT
TRBV28	TRBJ1-2	-	-	CASSYRVGYTF	TGTGCCAGCAGTTACAGGGTCGGCTACACCTTC
TRBV7-9	TRBJ2-2	-	TRBD2	CASSLLRLASTGELFF	TGTGCCAGCAGCTTACTGCGACTAGCGAGCACCGGGGAGCTGTTTTTT
TRBV10-3	TRBJ2-5	-	TRBD2	CAISGGLQETQYF	TGTGCCATCAGTGGGGGACTACAGGAGACCCAGTACTTC
TRBV10-1	TRBJ2-3	-	TRBD2	CASNGTSGGTDTQYF	TGCGCCAGCAACGGGACTAGCGGGGGCACAGATACGCAGTATTTT
TRBV28	TRBJ2-3	-	TRBD2	CASSLTTSGGADTQYF	TGTGCCAGCAGTTTAACTACGAGCGGGGGGGCTGATACGCAGTATTTT
TRBV9	TRBJ2-3	-	-	CASSVGGLGTDTQYF	TGTGCCAGCAGCGTAGGCGGGTTAGGCACAGATACGCAGTATTTT
TRBV18	TRBJ1-1	-	-	CASSPPWVRGRNTEAFF	TGTGCCAGCTCACCCCCCTGGGTGCGGGGACGGAACACTGAAGCTTTCTTT
TRBV6-5	TRBJ2-6	-	-	CASSYGGFGANVLTF	TGTGCCAGCAGTTACGGAGGGTTTGGGGCCAACGTCCTGACTTTC
TRBV29-1	TRBJ1-4	once	-	CSVSSGATNEKLFF	TGCAGCGTTTCCTCAGGGGCGACTAATGAAAAACTGTTTTTT